This is a list of T cell receptor beta chains from one sample in a study of blood T cell repertoires in COVID-19. Produced via immunoSEQ multiplex PCR; TCRdb's table is partial and in-frame only. The sample lists a few hundred thousand clones, about 90% occurring once. The sample was peripheral blood. The receptors were gathered from a woman in her forties or fifties with COVID-19, enrolled during active disease. The CDR3 runs from the conserved cysteine through the conserved F or W. Only some rows state a clone size, as once, few, many or a class for expanded clones.

>TRBV30|NA
CAWSVRQGLGSPLHF
>TRBV12-3/TRBV12-4|NA
CASSLYRGSGTF
>TRBV12-3/TRBV12-4|NA
CASRMTGGSEAFF
>TRBV14|NA
CASSHSPSGQNTGELFF
>TRBV7-8|few
CASSLLAGGRGGTDTQYF
>TRBV7-9|NA
CASSLDSSGRAYNEQFF
>TRBV5-6|many
CASSRGGEGNQPQHF
>TRBV24-1|NA
CATSDSTEDYGYTF
>TRBV5-1|NA
CASSLHPQGVDSPLHF
>TRBV3-1/TRBV3-2|NA
CASSPWTSGQETQYF
>TRBV2|NA
CASSEQGEVYGYTF
>TRBV7-9|once
CASSLMREVQETQYF
>TRBV9|few
CASSGQGGYNEQFF
>TRBV6-5|NA
CASRTGSSYNEQFF
>TRBV19|NA
CASSMKGLGSNQPQHF
>TRBV5-1|NA
CASSYGTGGYEQYF
>TRBV27|NA
CASSLIGTGGFYGYTF
>TRBV7-2|NA
CASSFSPGLEYNEQFF
>TRBV10-1|once
CASRQGYTF
>TRBV10-2|NA
CASSSILTGRFNYGYTF
>TRBV7-8|once
CASSLSSGTGTLRETQYF
>TRBV6-2/TRBV6-3|NA
CASSRLGRGDGGELFF
>TRBV6-2/TRBV6-3|NA
CASSSPGQGNTGELFF
>TRBV2|once
CASSVVGQGASEQYF
>TRBV7-3|NA
CASSGGGRATSYNEQFF
>TRBV7-9|NA
CASSPTQGVAGANVLTF
>TRBV11-3|NA
CASSLEGGRTYNEQFF
>TRBV11-3|NA
CASSFGGIGSGANVLTF
>TRBV27|NA
CASSWSSGSIYEQYF
>TRBV5-1|NA
CASSTGQGFGELFF
>TRBV5-1|NA
CASSSGQGANTEAFF
>TRBV7-8|NA
CASSRGQGRNNQPQHF
>TRBV7-9|NA
CASSLPGGSGNTIYF
>TRBV14|NA
CASSHRGRGPYEQYF
>TRBV19|NA
CASSYGTSGSLSEQFF
>TRBV23-1|NA
CASSHRSARTGELFF
>TRBV5-1|NA
CASSLVPGLRAKTQYF
>TRBV18|NA
CASSHLGLAVNSYEQYF
>TRBV12-3/TRBV12-4|NA
CASSRTGYTEAFF
>TRBV7-9|NA
CASSRTGETTPLHF
>TRBV15|NA
CATSSRDRGFYGYTF
>TRBV12-3/TRBV12-4|NA
CASRLGQGNEQFF
>TRBV19|once
CASSRQGSYNEQFF
>TRBV10-1|NA
CASPPSIPDRVLLSFF
>TRBV7-2|NA
CASSLISWGTVVYEQYF
>TRBV19|NA
CASNPEGVSYNEQFF
>TRBV2|NA
CASKRQGLVYEQYF
>TRBV19|NA
CASSYQGNYGYTF
>TRBV9|NA
CASSVVPGYHNGELFF
>TRBV5-1|NA
CASSLANSYNEQFF
>TRBV24-1|NA
CATSDATGNGANVLTF
>TRBV6-2/TRBV6-3|NA
CASSYSPGQSYEQYF
>TRBV7-2|NA
CASSLGTANEKLFF
>TRBV11-2|NA
CASSTIRSYNEQFF
>TRBV5-1|NA
CASSLGTSGPYEQYF
>TRBV2|few
CASSESGSYGNTIYF
>TRBV7-2|NA
CASKQQVAGGGYEQYF
>TRBV18|NA
CASSPLSGQGMNTEAFF